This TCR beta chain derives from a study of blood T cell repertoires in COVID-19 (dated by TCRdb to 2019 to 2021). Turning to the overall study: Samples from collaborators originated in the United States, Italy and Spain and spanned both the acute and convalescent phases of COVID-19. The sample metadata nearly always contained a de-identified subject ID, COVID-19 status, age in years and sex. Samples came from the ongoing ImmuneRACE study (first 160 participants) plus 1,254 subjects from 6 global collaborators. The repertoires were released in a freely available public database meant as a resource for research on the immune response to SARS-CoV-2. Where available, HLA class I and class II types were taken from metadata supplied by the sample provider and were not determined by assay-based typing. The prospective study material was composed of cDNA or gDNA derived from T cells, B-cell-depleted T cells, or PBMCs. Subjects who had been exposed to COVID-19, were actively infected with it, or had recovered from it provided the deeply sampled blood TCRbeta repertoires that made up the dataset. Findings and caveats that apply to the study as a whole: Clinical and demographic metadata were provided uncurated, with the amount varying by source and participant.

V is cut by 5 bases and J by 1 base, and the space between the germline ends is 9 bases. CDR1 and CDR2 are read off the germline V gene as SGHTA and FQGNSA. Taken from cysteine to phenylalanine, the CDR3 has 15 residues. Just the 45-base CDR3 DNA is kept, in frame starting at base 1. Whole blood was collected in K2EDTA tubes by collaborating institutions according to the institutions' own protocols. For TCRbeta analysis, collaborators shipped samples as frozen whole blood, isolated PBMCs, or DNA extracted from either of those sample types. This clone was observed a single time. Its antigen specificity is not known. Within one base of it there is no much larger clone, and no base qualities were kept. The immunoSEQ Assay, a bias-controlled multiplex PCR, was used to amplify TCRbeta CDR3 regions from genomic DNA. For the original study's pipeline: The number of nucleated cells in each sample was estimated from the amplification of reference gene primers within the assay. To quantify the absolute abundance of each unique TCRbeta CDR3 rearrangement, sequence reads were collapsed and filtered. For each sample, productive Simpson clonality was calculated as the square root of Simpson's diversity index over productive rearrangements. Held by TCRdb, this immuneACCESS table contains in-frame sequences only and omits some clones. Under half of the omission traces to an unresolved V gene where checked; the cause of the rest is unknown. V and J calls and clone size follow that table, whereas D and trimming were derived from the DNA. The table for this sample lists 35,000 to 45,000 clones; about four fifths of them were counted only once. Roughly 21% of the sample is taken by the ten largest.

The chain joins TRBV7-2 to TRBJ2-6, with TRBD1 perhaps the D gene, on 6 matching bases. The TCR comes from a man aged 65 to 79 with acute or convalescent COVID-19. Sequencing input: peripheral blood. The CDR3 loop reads CASSPQGSGANVLTF. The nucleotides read TGTGCCAGCAGCCCACAGGGTTCTGGGGCCAACGTCCTGACTTTC.